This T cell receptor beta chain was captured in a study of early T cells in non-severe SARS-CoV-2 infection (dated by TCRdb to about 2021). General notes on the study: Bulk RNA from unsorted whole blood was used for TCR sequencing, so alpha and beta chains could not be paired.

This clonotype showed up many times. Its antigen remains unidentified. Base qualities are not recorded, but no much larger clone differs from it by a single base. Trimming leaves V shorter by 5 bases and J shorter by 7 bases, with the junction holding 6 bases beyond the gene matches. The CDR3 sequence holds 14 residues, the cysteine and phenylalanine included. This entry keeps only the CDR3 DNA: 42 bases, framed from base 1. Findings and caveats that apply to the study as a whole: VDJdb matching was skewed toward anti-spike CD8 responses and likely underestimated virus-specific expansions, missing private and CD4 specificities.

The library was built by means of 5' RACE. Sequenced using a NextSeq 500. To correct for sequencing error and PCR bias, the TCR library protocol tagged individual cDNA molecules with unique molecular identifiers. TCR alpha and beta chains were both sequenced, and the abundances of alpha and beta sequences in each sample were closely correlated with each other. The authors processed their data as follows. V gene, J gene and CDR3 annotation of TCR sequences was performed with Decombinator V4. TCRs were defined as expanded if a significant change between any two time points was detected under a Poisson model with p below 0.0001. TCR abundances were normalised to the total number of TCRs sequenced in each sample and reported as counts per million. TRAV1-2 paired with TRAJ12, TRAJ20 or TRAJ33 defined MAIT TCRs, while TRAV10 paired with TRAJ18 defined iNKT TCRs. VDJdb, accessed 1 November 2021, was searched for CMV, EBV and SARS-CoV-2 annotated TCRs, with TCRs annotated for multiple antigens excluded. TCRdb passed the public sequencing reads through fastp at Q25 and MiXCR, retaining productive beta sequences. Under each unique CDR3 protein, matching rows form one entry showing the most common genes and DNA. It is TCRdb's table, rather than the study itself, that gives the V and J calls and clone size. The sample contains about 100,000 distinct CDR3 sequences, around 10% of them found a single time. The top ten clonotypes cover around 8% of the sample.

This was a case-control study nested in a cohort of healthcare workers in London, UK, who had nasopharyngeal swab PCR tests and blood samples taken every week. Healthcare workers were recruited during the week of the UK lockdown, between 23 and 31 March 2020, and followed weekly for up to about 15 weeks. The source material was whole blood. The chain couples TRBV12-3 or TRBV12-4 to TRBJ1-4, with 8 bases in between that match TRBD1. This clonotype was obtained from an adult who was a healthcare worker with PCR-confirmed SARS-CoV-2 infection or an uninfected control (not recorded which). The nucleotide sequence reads TGTGCCAGCAGTATAGACAGGGGAACTGAAAAACTGTTTTTT. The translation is CASSIDRGTEKLFF.